This passage covers 25 T cell receptor beta chains from one sample sequenced in a study of T cell responses to AZD1222 COVID-19 vaccine (dated by TCRdb to about 2021). The library was generated by the immunoSEQ multiplex PCR assay. This immuneACCESS table, as held by TCRdb, lists in-frame sequences with V and J called but not all clones. Of the missing ones, under half trace to an unresolved V gene in checked studies; the others have no known cause. For this sample there are roughly 150,000 clones; roughly nine tenths appear just once. Together, the top ten hold roughly 1.2% of the sample. Explained via the paper, the time point label denotes: about 28 days (+/-7) after the second vaccine dose. Sequencing was performed on peripheral blood, taken 28 days after the second AZD1222 dose. These receptor sequences come from an adult who received the AZD1222 COVID-19 vaccine.

This clone was found a few times. The CDR3 region is CSASPVNEQFF. The CDR3 DNA reads TGCAGTGCTAGTCCGGTGAATGAGCAGTTCTTC. The rearrangement uses TRBV20-1 and TRBJ2-1, with D uncertain. This CDR3 has 11 amino acids. Looked up from germline, CDR1 is DFQATT and CDR2 is SNEGSKA (reference sequence). The germline V and J ends were trimmed by 3 bases and 7 bases, with 7 bases remaining between them.

The J gene is TRBJ1-4, the V gene TRBV2; 7 bases line up with TRBD1. The CDR3 is 14 residues long. V was clipped by 4 bases and J by 8 bases; unmatched bases: 7. From germline, CDR1 is SNHLY and CDR2 FYNNEI. The CDR3 coding sequence is TGTGCCAGCAGTGTCGGGGACAGAAGAGAAAAACTGTTTTTT. Amino acids: CASSVGDRREKLFF.

The chain links TRBV13 to TRBJ2-3; possible D gene TRBD1, 6 bases. V shed 6 bases and J shed 5 bases, with 15 bases lying between them. The CDR3 is made up of 14 amino acids. Germline lookup yields CDR1 PRHDT and CDR2 FYEKMQ (reference sequence). CDR3 sequence: CASSPWNRVDTQYF. CDR3 in DNA: TGTGCCAGCAGTCCATGGAACAGGGTAGATACGCAGTATTTT.

This chain joins TRBV7-2 and TRBJ1-5; D unclear. CDR3 length equals 14 residues. V was cut by 5 bases and J by 1 base, with 9 bases left in between. The germline V gene has CDR1 SGHTA and CDR2 FQGNSA. The CDR3 here is CASSPGRSNQPQHF. Written as DNA, the CDR3 is TGTGCCAGCAGCCCCGGACGGAGCAATCAGCCCCAGCATTTT. The whole variable domain, filled in from reference TRBV7-2 and TRBJ1-5, reads GAGVSQSPSNKVTEKGKDVELRCDPISGHTALYWYRQSLGQGLEFLIYFQGNSAPDKSGLPSDRFSAERTGGSVSTLTIQRTQQEDSAVYLCASSPGRSNQPQHFGDGTRLSIL.

This clone was seen only a few times. V gene TRBV5-1 combines with J gene TRBJ2-6; D not resolved. Trimming took off 0 bases at V and 0 bases at J, with 4 bases between the two ends. CDR1 SGHRS and CDR2 YFSETQ come from the germline V gene. The length of the CDR3 is 15 residues. Written as DNA, the CDR3 is TGCGCCAGCAGCTTGGAAAACTCTGGGGCCAACGTCCTGACTTTC. It specifies CASSLENSGANVLTF. The entire variable domain, with the rest obtained from reference TRBV5-1 and TRBJ2-6, is as follows: KAGVTQTPRYLIKTRGQQVTLSCSPISGHRSVSWYQQTPGQGLQFLFEYFSETQRNKGNFPGRFSGRQFSNSRSEMNVSTLELGDSALYLCASSLENSGANVLTFGAGSRLTVL.

The chain employs TRBV7-3 and TRBJ2-1; D remains ambiguous. CDR3 size: 14 residues. Trimming removed 5 bases at V and 8 bases at J, with 16 bases between. In germline, CDR1 is SGHTA, CDR2 FQGTGA. CDR3 amino acids: CASSIASYKDEQFF. The CDR3 DNA follows: TGTGCCAGCAGCATAGCTAGTTACAAGGATGAGCAGTTCTTC.

The rearrangement uses TRBV11-2 and TRBJ1-2, with D perhaps matching TRBD1 (6 bases). Germline V gene data show CDR1 as SGHAT and CDR2 as FQNNGV. V lost 0 bases and J 6 bases, leaving 8 bases between the germline ends. The CDR3 has 13 residues. The CDR3 DNA follows: TGTGCCAGCAGCTTAGATGGGACACATGGCTACACCTTC. It encodes CASSLDGTHGYTF.

The chain recombines TRBV28 with TRBJ2-1; 9 positions agree with TRBD1. Per the germline V gene, CDR1 is MDHEN and CDR2 is SYDVKM. The V and J ends lost 6 bases and 2 bases, in that order; junction bases with no gene match: 5. The CDR3 covers 15 residues. The CDR3 bases are TGTGCCAGCAGGCTAACAGGGGGCGCCTACAATGAGCAGTTCTTC. This encodes CASRLTGGAYNEQFF.

This chain joins TRBV6-5 and TRBJ1-1; D remains ambiguous. The germline CDR1 and CDR2 sequences are MNHEY and SVGAGI. Between the trimmed V and J ends, which lost 7 bases and 6 bases, there was a span of 15 bases. This CDR3 region has 13 residues. CDR3 coding DNA: TGTGCCAGCACGGGGTCGGGGTATTCTGAAGCTTTCTTT. Protein: CASTGSGYSEAFF.

V and J are TRBV5-5 and TRBJ1-4, with TRBD1 as a possible D gene (5 bases). V lost 3 bases to trimming and J lost 0 bases, with 12 bases between them. Germline CDR1 reads SGHKS; CDR2 reads YYEKEE (reference sequence). The CDR3 runs to 16 residues. CDR3 protein: CASSSPGAATNEKLFF. CDR3 nucleotide sequence: TGTGCCAGCAGCTCTCCCGGGGCAGCAACTAATGAAAAACTGTTTTTT.

The chain joins TRBV6-5 to TRBJ2-5, with D tentatively TRBD2 (6 bases). This CDR3 spans 14 amino acids. Germline CDR1 reads MNHEY; CDR2 reads SVGAGI. Trimming took off 7 bases at V and 5 bases at J, with 17 bases between the two ends. DNA of the CDR3: TGTGCCAGCAACGCCGTAGCGAGCGGGGAGACCCAGTACTTC. This encodes CASNAVASGETQYF.

This chain connects TRBV4-3 to TRBJ2-7; 8 bases match TRBD1. V lost 2 bases to trimming and J lost 3 bases; unmatched junction nucleotides: 6. CDR1 and CDR2 (germline): LGHNA, YSLEER. CDR3 size: 15 residues. The DNA for the CDR3 is TGCGCCAGCAGCCAATCTCTGACAGGGGACTACGAGCAGTACTTC. Its protein product is CASSQSLTGDYEQYF.

CDR3 nucleotide sequence: TGTGCCACCAGCTGGACGGCTAATGAAAAACTGTTTTTT. Its translation: CATSWTANEKLFF. J is TRBJ1-4 and V is TRBV15; no clear D. CDR3 length: 13 residues. CDR1 is LNHNV and CDR2 is YYDKDF in the germline V gene (reference sequence). V was cut by 5 bases and J by 3 bases, with 7 bases left in between.

The chain has TRBV5-1 and TRBJ1-2, with TRBD1 matching 8 bases. V shed 4 bases, J shed 2 bases, and the junction held 10 bases outside the gene matches. Germline CDR1 is SGHRS and CDR2 is YFSETQ. The CDR3 runs to 16 residues. In DNA form, the CDR3 reads TGCGCCAGCAGCACGGGGACAGGTGTCGGGAACTATGGCTACACCTTC. Encoded protein: CASSTGTGVGNYGYTF.

The gene calls are TRBV11-2 and TRBJ1-2; D not resolved. CDR3 length: 14 residues. Deletions cut 3 bases from V and 3 bases from J, with 11 bases between. Germline assignment: CDR1 SGHAT and CDR2 FQNNGV. The CDR3 DNA follows: TGTGCCAGCAGCTTCCCGGGAGGATACTATGGCTACACCTTC. This translates into CASSFPGGYYGYTF.

The chain recombines TRBV20-1 with TRBJ1-4; D gene uncertain. The CDR3 length is 11 residues. Germline V gene data show CDR1 as DFQATT and CDR2 as SNEGSKA (reference sequence). Trimming stripped 3 bases from V and 6 bases from J, with 5 bases between. The CDR3 protein is CSASGHEKLFF. In DNA, the CDR3 is TGCAGTGCTAGTGGGCATGAAAAACTGTTTTTT.

The chain has TRBV7-9 and TRBJ1-5; D gene uncertain. Between the trimmed V and J ends, which lost 1 base and 2 bases, there was a span of 9 bases. Germline assignment: CDR1 SEHNR and CDR2 FQNEAQ (reference sequence). CDR3 size: 15 residues. For the CDR3, the DNA is TGTGCCAGCAGCTTAGATAGCGGGGGCAATCAGCCCCAGCATTTT. Translated, it gives CASSLDSGGNQPQHF.

The chain employs TRBV28 and TRBJ2-7; 7 bases align to TRBD2. Per germline, CDR1 MDHEN and CDR2 SYDVKM. This CDR3 contains 13 residues. Germline trimming cut 6 bases from V and 1 base from J; bases unmatched to any gene: 3. CDR3 region: CASRGGLSYEQYF. The DNA of the CDR3 is TGTGCCAGCAGGGGGGGACTATCCTACGAGCAGTACTTC.

The chain employs TRBV28 and TRBJ2-7, with TRBD2 matching 8 bases. Germline lookup yields CDR1 MDHEN and CDR2 SYDVKM. There are 15 residues in the CDR3. V was clipped by 4 bases and J by 7 bases; unmatched bases: 12. CDR3 residues: CASSWVAGRSSEQYF. CDR3 DNA sequence: TGTGCCAGCAGTTGGGTAGCGGGAAGGTCCTCTGAGCAGTACTTC.

The rearrangement joins TRBV7-9 to TRBJ1-1; D possibly corresponds to TRBD1 (5 bases). CDR1 SEHNR and CDR2 FQNEAQ come from the germline V gene (reference sequence). Trimming removed 1 base at V and 5 bases at J, with 11 bases between. The CDR3 length is 14 residues. In DNA form, the CDR3 reads TGTGCCAGCAGCTTAGAATTGGGGGTGACTGAAGCTTTCTTT. It is translated as CASSLELGVTEAFF.

J is TRBJ2-7 and V is TRBV11-2; either TRBD1 or TRBD2 may fit D (5 bases each). The ends were cut back, 0 bases at V and 4 bases at J, with 16 bases in the middle. The CDR3 contains 16 residues. CDR1 SGHAT and CDR2 FQNNGV come from the germline V gene. CDR3 sequence reads: CASSLDWGSGLYEQYF. As DNA, the CDR3 is TGTGCCAGCAGCTTAGATTGGGGGTCGGGTTTATACGAGCAGTACTTC.

The rearrangement uses TRBV5-6 and TRBJ2-3; TRBD2 aligns across 7 bases. With 2 bases clipped from V and 3 bases from J, the junction kept 9 bases outside the gene matches. This CDR3 region has 16 residues. CDR1 is SGHDT and CDR2 is YYEEEE in the germline V gene. The CDR3 coding sequence is TGTGCCAGCAGCTTCAACGGACGGGGGGTGACAGATACGCAGTATTTT. As protein: CASSFNGRGVTDTQYF.

The chain has TRBV4-2 and TRBJ2-3, with TRBD1 matching over 9 bases. Germline V gene lookup returns CDR1 LGHNA and CDR2 YNFKEQ. With 0 bases clipped from V and 3 bases from J, the junction kept 7 bases outside the gene matches. The CDR3 contains 17 residues. This CDR3 is CASSQEGTGSVTDTQYF. The CDR3 nucleotides read TGTGCCAGCAGCCAAGAGGGGACAGGGTCGGTTACAGATACGCAGTATTTT.

This sequence joins TRBV7-9 and TRBJ2-5; possible D gene TRBD2, 5 bases. The CDR3 runs 14 residues. Trimming shortened V by 7 bases and J by 5 bases, and 17 bases separated the two germline ends. CDR1 and CDR2 from the germline V gene are SEHNR and FQNEAQ (reference sequence). CDR3 nucleotide sequence: TGTGCCAGCACCCCGACTACTAGTTGGGAGACCCAGTACTTC. Amino acid sequence: CASTPTTSWETQYF.

The chain recombines TRBV27 with TRBJ1-1; tentatively, D is TRBD1 (6 bases). V was clipped by 0 bases and J by 7 bases, with 9 bases between them. Germline CDR1 and CDR2: MNHEY and SMNVEV (reference sequence). The CDR3 runs to 13 residues. CDR3 residues: CASSLSGTREAFF. In DNA form, the CDR3 reads TGTGCCAGCAGTTTATCCGGGACACGTGAAGCTTTCTTT.